These 23 T cell receptor beta chains were sequenced from one sample in a study of beta chain features in type 1 diabetes. Overall study results and limits: Significant though moderate, a shortening of TCRB CDR3s appeared in all four CD4+ subsets of Type 1 diabetes patients.

Expressed TCRB transcripts were sequenced because the entire RNA isolate underwent reverse transcription. Assay: immunoSEQ multiplex PCR; the TCRdb copy retains only in-frame clones and omits some. The sample records around 600,000 clones, around 12% being singletons. Their specific antigens are unknown. The sequenced material came from naive CD4+ T cells from blood. The receptors come from a man younger than 40 with type 1 diabetes.

This rearrangement joins TRBV6-4 to TRBJ2-1; 9 bases are a match to TRBD1. The CDR3 spans 15 residues. The ends lost 5 bases at V and 6 bases at J; junction bases unmatched: 8. The germline CDR1 and CDR2 sequences are MRHNA and SNTAGT. The DNA of the CDR3 is TGTGCCAGCAGTCGAGAGATGGGACAGGGCAATGAGCAGTTCTTC. Its translation is CASSREMGQGNEQFF.

This clone was counted a few times. The gene calls are TRBV9 and TRBJ2-5; D is possibly TRBD2 (5 bases). CDR3 size: 13 residues. The germline gives CDR1 SGDLS, CDR2 YYNGEE. Trimming removed 3 bases at V and 3 bases at J, with 9 bases between. The CDR3 nucleotides read TGTGCCAGCAGCGGTTTCGGGAAAGAGACCCAGTACTTC. Residues: CASSGFGKETQYF.

With regard to this clone: Additional DNA sequences in this sample encode the identical CDR3. The chain has TRBV10-3 and TRBJ2-3; no clear D gene. Between the trimmed V and J ends, which lost 2 bases and 0 bases, there was a span of 3 bases. This CDR3 comprises 13 residues. The V gene's germline CDR1 is ENHRY and CDR2 SYGVKD. The CDR3 loop is CAISEQSTDTQYF. The CDR3 DNA follows: TGTGCCATCAGTGAGCAGAGCACAGATACGCAGTATTTT.

The rearrangement links TRBV30 to TRBJ2-1, with a possible D match to TRBD2 (5 bases). The CDR3 is made up of 12 amino acids. Trimming removed 8 bases at V and 0 bases at J, with 8 bases between. Germline V gene sequence: CDR1 GTSNPN, CDR2 SVGIG (reference sequence). The CDR3 region has the DNA TGTGCCCATACTAGCTCCTACAATGAGCAGTTCTTC. Translating gives CAHTSSYNEQFF. Combining the CDR3 with reference TRBV30 and TRBJ2-1 gives the whole variable domain SQTIHQWPATLVQPVGSPLSLECTVEGTSNPNLYWYRQAAGRGLQLLFYSVGIGQISSEVPQNLSASRPQDRQFILSSKKLLLSDSGFYLCAHTSSYNEQFFGPGTRLTVL.

This clone was seen only a few times. The CDR3 region has the DNA TGTGCCAGTAGTACCCGACTAGCGGGGACCTACGAGCAGTACTTC. Protein product: CASSTRLAGTYEQYF. The rearrangement joins TRBV19 to TRBJ2-7; 11 positions agree with TRBD2. This CDR3 region has 15 residues. Germline V lookup: CDR1 LNHDA, CDR2 SQIVND (reference sequence). Trimming took 4 bases from V and 2 from J; bases not matched to a gene: 4.

The chain recombines TRBV13 with TRBJ2-7; possible D gene TRBD1, 5 bases. CDR1 and CDR2 (germline): PRHDT, FYEKMQ (reference sequence). With 7 bases removed from V and 4 bases from J, the gap between germline ends came to 14 bases. This CDR3 contains 13 residues. CDR3 sequence reads: CASTQGGLYEQYF. As DNA, the CDR3 is TGTGCCAGCACCCAGGGTGGGTTGTACGAGCAGTACTTC.

The CDR3 sequence is CASSLQMNTEAFF. CDR3 bases: TGTGCCAGCAGCCTTCAGATGAACACTGAAGCTTTCTTT. The J gene is TRBJ1-1, the V gene TRBV7-3; no reliable D call. This CDR3 is built from 13 residues. The V end lost 5 bases, the J end lost 0 bases, and 7 bases lay between the germline ends. Germline V gene sequence: CDR1 SGHTA, CDR2 FQGTGA.

In its sample, this clone was seen a few times. This sequence joins TRBV30 and TRBJ2-5, with D possibly TRBD2 on 6 matching bases. V lost 0 bases, J lost 7 bases, and 9 bases lay in between. This CDR3 spans 12 amino acids. Germline CDR1 GTSNPN, CDR2 SVGIG (reference sequence). As DNA, the CDR3 is TGTGCCTGGAGTGTCTCCGGGGGGACCCAGTACTTC. It translates to CAWSVSGGTQYF. The complete variable domain, with remaining parts taken from reference TRBV30 and TRBJ2-5, reads SQTIHQWPATLVQPVGSPLSLECTVEGTSNPNLYWYRQAAGRGLQLLFYSVGIGQISSEVPQNLSASRPQDRQFILSSKKLLLSDSGFYLCAWSVSGGTQYFGPGTRLLVL.

This clone appeared a few times. Distinct nucleotide sequences in the sample also encode this CDR3. This rearrangement joins TRBV2 to TRBJ1-5; 8 bases are shared with TRBD1. After removal of 6 bases from V and 0 bases from J, the junction contained 10 bases not matched to a gene. CDR1 SNHLY and CDR2 FYNNEI come from the germline V gene. The CDR3 is 17 residues long. The CDR3 bases are TGTGCCAGCAGCGCCGGACAGGGCCGTTTTAGCAATCAGCCCCAGCATTTT. Translation gives CASSAGQGRFSNQPQHF.

This clone has just a few counts. The V gene is TRBV29-1, the J gene TRBJ1-1; the D is unclear. V was trimmed by 3 bases and J by 4 bases, leaving 6 bases between them. The CDR3 is 11 amino acids. CDR1 is SQVTM, CDR2 ANQGSEA, per germline. In DNA form, the CDR3 reads TGCAGCGTTGATTCCCCCACTGAAGCTTTCTTT. Its protein is CSVDSPTEAFF. The whole variable domain, filled in from reference TRBV29-1 and TRBJ1-1, reads SAVISQKPSRDICQRGTSLTIQCQVDSQVTMMFWYRQQPGQSLTLIATANQGSEATYESGFVIDKFPISRPNLTFSTLTVSNMSPEDSSIYLCSVDSPTEAFFGQGTRLTVV.

The chain uses TRBV6-1 and TRBJ2-7, with D tentatively TRBD2 (5 bases). Germline CDR1 reads MNHNS; CDR2 reads SASEGT. V was trimmed by 5 bases and J by 7 bases, leaving 12 bases between them. The CDR3 is 12 amino acids. The CDR3 nucleotides are TGTGCCAGCAGTAAGTTCAAGCGGGAGCAGTACTTC. As protein: CASSKFKREQYF.

As DNA, the CDR3 is TGTGCCAGCAGCTTAAGCGGCCAGGGAGGCCATGGCTACACCTTC. As protein: CASSLSGQGGHGYTF. This chain joins TRBV7-9 and TRBJ1-2; TRBD1 is a possible D gene (5 bases). The CDR3 has 15 amino acids. V was trimmed by 2 bases and J by 6 bases, leaving 16 bases between them. Germline lookup yields CDR1 SEHNR and CDR2 FQNEAQ (reference sequence).

The chain combines TRBV4-3 with TRBJ2-3; D is undetermined. With 5 bases removed from V and 6 bases from J, the gap between germline ends came to 9 bases. The CDR3 is 12 residues long. The germline V gene encodes CDR1 LGHNA and CDR2 YSLEER. DNA of the CDR3: TGCGCCAGCAGCGATGGACCTGATACGCAGTATTTT. Translated, it gives CASSDGPDTQYF.

This clone was seen only a few times. The V and J genes are TRBV6-6 and TRBJ2-3; D is uncertain. From germline, CDR1 is MNHNY and CDR2 SVGAGI (reference sequence). The CDR3 contains 15 residues. The V end was cut by 2 bases, the J end by 2 bases, with 11 bases between. CDR3 in amino acids: CASSYQESHTDTQYF. In DNA, the CDR3 is TGTGCCAGCAGTTACCAGGAGTCCCACACAGATACGCAGTATTTT.

This clone showed up just a few times. This rearrangement joins TRBV5-4 to TRBJ2-3; TRBD2 matches at 9 bases. This CDR3 is built from 16 residues. CDR1 and CDR2 (germline): SGHNT, YYREEE (reference sequence). The V segment lost 4 bases and the J segment 0 bases; nucleotides outside the gene matches: 6. This CDR3 is CASSHISGGSTDTQYF. CDR3 nucleotides: TGTGCCAGCAGCCATATTAGCGGGGGAAGCACAGATACGCAGTATTTT.

This clone appeared a few times. Other DNA sequences from this sample encode an identical CDR3 as well. Here the CDR3 reads CASSVGQGVYEQYF. As DNA, the CDR3 is TGTGCCAGCAGCGTAGGGCAGGGGGTATACGAGCAGTACTTC. This chain joins TRBV9 and TRBJ2-7; the match to TRBD1 covers 7 bases. The V gene end was trimmed by 0 bases and the J gene end by 4 bases; junction bases not matched to a gene: 4. This CDR3 is built from 14 residues. Germline V gives CDR1 SGDLS, CDR2 YYNGEE. Full variable domain (outside the CDR3, taken from reference TRBV9 and TRBJ2-7): DSGVTQTPKHLITATGQRVTLRCSPRSGDLSVYWYQQSLDQGLQFLIQYYNGEERAKGNILERFSAQQFPDLHSELNLSSLELGDSALYFCASSVGQGVYEQYFGPGTRLTVT.

This chain links TRBV6-5 with TRBJ2-7; D is tentatively TRBD1 or TRBD2 (7 bases each). V was clipped by 5 bases and J by 2 bases, with 10 bases between them. The germline gives CDR1 MNHEY, CDR2 SVGAGI. The CDR3 has 13 amino acids. The DNA for the CDR3 is TGTGCCAGCAGTGGGAGGGGGCCCTACGAGCAGTACTTC. Translating it yields CASSGRGPYEQYF.

The chain is built from TRBV11-2 and TRBJ2-3; D gene unclear. V was pared by 5 bases and J by 3 bases, with 3 bases between. The germline V gene encodes CDR1 SGHAT and CDR2 FQNNGV. The CDR3 loop spans 11 amino acids. CDR3 amino acids: CASSATDTQYF. In DNA form, the CDR3 reads TGTGCCAGCAGCGCGACAGATACGCAGTATTTT.

This clone was observed a few times. This chain's CDR3 is CASSLGVYTGELFF. The DNA for the CDR3 is TGTGCCAGCAGCTTAGGGGTTTACACCGGGGAGCTGTTTTTT. This chain connects TRBV7-2 to TRBJ2-2; D gene uncertain. Trimming stripped 1 base from V and 3 bases from J, with 6 bases between. The CDR3 has 14 amino acids. Germline CDR1 reads SGHTA; CDR2 reads FQGNSA.

This clone was seen a handful of times. V usage is TRBV10-3 and J usage is TRBJ1-1; tentative D call: TRBD1 (5 bases). Trimming pared 5 bases from V and 2 bases from J, leaving 9 bases between. CDR3 size: 13 residues. Per germline, CDR1 ENHRY and CDR2 SYGVKD. The DNA of the CDR3 is TGTGCCATCAGTTCCCAGGGTAACACTGAAGCTTTCTTT. Its translation: CAISSQGNTEAFF.

The CDR3 region is CASSGGQNSYNEQFF. The CDR3 DNA sequence: TGTGCCAGCAGTGGGGGACAGAACTCCTACAATGAGCAGTTCTTC. V usage is TRBV2 and J usage is TRBJ2-1; 7 nucleotides line up with TRBD1. Trimming cost V 4 bases and J 0 bases; bases outside gene matches: 3. Germline V lookup: CDR1 SNHLY, CDR2 FYNNEI. The CDR3 loop spans 15 amino acids.

This clone was picked up a small number of times. The V call is TRBV28, the J call TRBJ1-6; D is possibly TRBD1 (5 bases). Trimming took 7 bases from V and 6 from J, leaving 10 bases between them. The CDR3 is 13 amino acids. Germline V CDR1 and CDR2: MDHEN, SYDVKM. CDR3 protein: CASISTVNSPLHF. CDR3 bases: TGTGCCAGCATATCGACAGTTAATTCACCCCTCCACTTT.

This clone was seen a few times. V and J are TRBV30 and TRBJ1-3; 7 bases fit TRBD1. With 7 bases clipped from V and 0 bases from J, the junction kept 3 bases outside the gene matches. The CDR3 has 13 residues. The germline gives CDR1 GTSNPN, CDR2 SVGIG (reference sequence). The CDR3 spells CAFRDSSGNTIYF. The CDR3 DNA sequence: TGTGCCTTCCGGGACAGCTCTGGAAACACCATATATTTT.